The 26 T cell receptor beta chains reported below all come from one sample, sequenced in a study of shared T cell receptors in the human thymus. Repertoires were generated with immunoSEQ multiplex PCR, while TCRdb's copy carries only in-frame clones and drops some. The table shows some 720,000 clones, with 88% occurring only once. The sample also formed part of further work on human thymus T cells.

The sequencing input was thymocytes. The receptors were sampled from a boy less than two years old with a congenital heart defect.

In its sample, this clone was seen once. The V gene is TRBV7-8, the J gene TRBJ1-2, with TRBD1 identical over 7 bases. J gave up 4 bases and V 0 bases, and 8 bases lay outside the gene matches. The length of the CDR3 is 16 residues. Germline values: CDR1 SGHVS, CDR2 FQNEAQ. For the CDR3, the DNA is TGTGCCAGCAGCTTAGCCCGACAGGGTGTGGGCTATGGCTACACCTTC. Translating gives CASSLARQGVGYGYTF.

The J gene is TRBJ1-1, the V gene TRBV25-1; D is possibly TRBD1 (5 bases). CDR3 length: 11 amino acids. Trimming took off 8 bases at V and 10 bases at J, with 14 bases between the two ends. CDR1 and CDR2 (germline): MGHDK, SYGVNS. CDR3 amino acids: CASGLGRGAFF. The CDR3 bases are TGTGCCAGCGGCCTGGGGCGCGGAGCTTTCTTT.

J is TRBJ1-3 and V is TRBV4-2, with a possible D match to TRBD1 (5 bases). Germline assignment: CDR1 LGHNA and CDR2 YNFKEQ. This CDR3 is built from 19 residues. V lost 1 base to trimming and J lost 4 bases, with 23 bases between them. The CDR3 nucleotides are TGTGCCAGCAGCCAAGCTTCGGCTTTGGAGGGGTCGGCCGGAAACACCATATATTTT. Amino acid sequence: CASSQASALEGSAGNTIYF.

CDR3 region: CASSYSSGPKTGELFF. CDR3 DNA: TGTGCCAGCAGTTACTCCTCTGGGCCTAAAACCGGGGAGCTGTTTTTT. The J gene is TRBJ2-2, the V gene TRBV6-5; D is ambiguous. Germline V gene lookup returns CDR1 MNHEY and CDR2 SVGAGI. This CDR3 is 16 amino acids long. The V end was cut by 0 bases, the J end by 5 bases, with 13 bases between.

The genes are TRBV6-5 and TRBJ2-7; TRBD2 aligns across 9 bases. V lost 8 bases and J lost 0; bases outside the gene matches: 5. Germline lookup yields CDR1 MNHEY and CDR2 SVGAGI. The CDR3 is 14 amino acids. DNA of the CDR3: TGTGCCAGCCGGGTAGCGGGGGTCTCCTACGAGCAGTACTTC. Amino acids: CASRVAGVSYEQYF.

The V call is TRBV28, the J call TRBJ2-3, with 7 bases matching TRBD2. The germline gives CDR1 MDHEN, CDR2 SYDVKM. J lost 0 bases, V lost 2 bases, and 8 bases had no gene match. The CDR3 loop spans 17 amino acids. The CDR3 sequence: CASSLGIGTNSTDTQYF. CDR3 coding DNA: TGTGCCAGCAGTTTAGGGATCGGGACTAATAGCACAGATACGCAGTATTTT.

The chain carries TRBV12-5 and TRBJ2-3; no reliable D call. The CDR3 has 11 residues. Germline V gene data show CDR1 as LGHNT and CDR2 as FRNRAP. V lost 6 bases, J lost 5 bases, and 6 bases lay in between. The CDR3 region is CASGLGDTQYF. For the CDR3, the DNA is TGTGCTAGTGGCCTCGGAGATACGCAGTATTTT.

The rearrangement links TRBV25-1 to TRBJ2-3; 12 bases line up with TRBD1. Germline CDR1 MGHDK, CDR2 SYGVNS. The CDR3 totals 15 residues. Trimming took 6 bases from V and 5 from J; bases not matched to a gene: 6. CDR3 in DNA: TGTGCCAGCAGGCCGGGACAGGGGGCAGAAGATACGCAGTATTTT. It specifies CASRPGQGAEDTQYF. Full variable domain (outside the CDR3, taken from reference TRBV25-1 and TRBJ2-3): EADIYQTPRYLVIGTGKKITLECSQTMGHDKMYWYQQDPGMELHLIHYSYGVNSTEKGDLSSESTVSRIRTEHFPLTLESARPSHTSQYLCASRPGQGAEDTQYFGPGTRLTVL.

The V and J genes are TRBV11-2 and TRBJ2-5, with 7 nucleotides matching TRBD1. The germline CDR1 and CDR2 sequences are SGHAT and FQNNGV. CDR3 length: 13 amino acids. V was pared by 5 bases and J by 3 bases, with 3 bases of the junction left unmatched. CDR3: CASSPTGEETQYF. In nucleotides, the CDR3 is TGTGCCAGCAGCCCAACAGGGGAAGAGACCCAGTACTTC.

The J gene is TRBJ1-2, the V gene TRBV29-1, with D hard to call. Germline CDR1 and CDR2: SQVTM and ANQGSEA. The CDR3 extends over 12 amino acids. The ends were cut back, 1 base at V and 14 bases at J, with 17 bases in the middle. Here the CDR3 reads CSVEAWAGSGTF. In nucleotides, the CDR3 is TGCAGCGTTGAAGCGTGGGCGGGGTCTGGAACCTTC.

The chain joins TRBV28 to TRBJ2-3; 7 bases agree with TRBD2. CDR1 MDHEN and CDR2 SYDVKM come from the germline V gene. This CDR3 comprises 14 residues. Trimming cost V 4 bases and J 6 bases; bases outside gene matches: 7. Here the CDR3 reads CASSYQGGADTQYF. CDR3 nucleotide sequence: TGTGCCAGCAGTTATCAGGGAGGGGCGGATACGCAGTATTTT.

The J gene is TRBJ2-5, the V gene TRBV7-2, with 7 bases fitting TRBD2. CDR1 is SGHTA and CDR2 is FQGNSA in the germline V gene. Trimming took 2 bases from V and 0 from J; bases not matched to a gene: 9. This CDR3 has 17 residues. CDR3 sequence: CASSLRRRGLHQETQYF. The DNA for the CDR3 is TGTGCCAGCAGCTTAAGAAGGAGGGGACTACACCAAGAGACCCAGTACTTC.

Details on this clone: The junction does not match germline at one end; this may be a read error. V and J are TRBV7-7 and TRBJ2-5, with 8 bases identical to TRBD2. CDR1 is SSHAT, CDR2 FNYEAQ, per germline (reference sequence). This CDR3 spans 15 amino acids. Here the CDR3 reads CASSPSGSRGETQYF. The CDR3 coding sequence is TGTGCTAGCAGCCCCAGCGGGAGCCGGGGTGAGACCCAGTACTTC.

The genes are TRBV2 and TRBJ2-3; 12 bases match TRBD1. The length of the CDR3 is 20 residues. V shed 5 bases and J 1 base; nucleotides not matched to a gene: 16. Germline CDR1 reads SNHLY; CDR2 reads FYNNEI. In nucleotides, the CDR3 is TGTGCCAGCAGTCGCAGGATCCCGGGACAGGGGGCGCCGGGCACAGATACGCAGTATTTT. Amino acid sequence: CASSRRIPGQGAPGTDTQYF.

V is TRBV15 and J is TRBJ2-2, with 7 bases fitting TRBD2. Per the germline V gene, CDR1 is LNHNV and CDR2 is YYDKDF (reference sequence). The V segment lost 3 bases and the J segment 9 bases; nucleotides outside the gene matches: 22. The CDR3 is 19 amino acids. The CDR3 spells CATSSVGLGGLRGNRELFF. The CDR3 DNA follows: TGTGCCACCAGCAGCGTAGGACTAGGAGGTTTAAGAGGGAACCGGGAGCTGTTTTTT.

The chain employs TRBV29-1 and TRBJ2-5; 13 nucleotides match TRBD2. Trimming took 7 bases from V and 7 from J; bases not matched to a gene: 12. The CDR3 is 15 amino acids. Germline values: CDR1 SQVTM, CDR2 ANQGSEA. CDR3 DNA: TGCAGCGGCATCCCCGGACTAGCGGGGGACGTGACCCAGTACTTC. Translation: CSGIPGLAGDVTQYF.

The rearrangement uses TRBV19 and TRBJ2-3; 7 nucleotides agree with TRBD2. The CDR3 totals 16 residues. The germline V gene encodes CDR1 LNHDA and CDR2 SQIVND (reference sequence). Trimming removed 7 bases from V and 0 bases from J; junction bases left unmatched: 10. Here the CDR3 DNA reads TGTGCCAGTAACCCCCGGGAGGAGGGAAGCACAGATACGCAGTATTTT. Translating gives CASNPREEGSTDTQYF.

The chain carries TRBV4-2 and TRBJ2-7, with a tentative D call TRBD1 (6 bases). The CDR3 runs to 13 residues. The germline V gene encodes CDR1 LGHNA and CDR2 YNFKEQ. Trimming shortened V by 8 bases and J by 2 bases, and 13 bases separated the two germline ends. CDR3 protein: CASSPDRPYEQYF. In DNA, the CDR3 is TGTGCCAGCTCCCCGGACAGACCCTACGAGCAGTACTTC.

This clone was detected once. A read error may produce the germline difference seen at one junction end. The sample holds other DNA sequences that translate to the same CDR3. The genes are TRBV30 and TRBJ2-7, with D possibly matching TRBD1 (5 bases). CDR1 and CDR2 from the germline V gene are GTSNPN and SVGIG (reference sequence). This CDR3 is built from 14 residues. CDR3 sequence: CAWSARQTLEEQYF. CDR3 bases: TGTGCCTGGAGTGCCCGACAGACCCTTGAGGAGCAGTACTTT.

This clone was seen once. This sequence joins TRBV11-2 and TRBJ2-7; D might be TRBD1 (6 bases). This CDR3 has 14 amino acids. Germline lookup yields CDR1 SGHAT and CDR2 FQNNGV. Trimming took off 4 bases at V and 2 bases at J, with 12 bases between the two ends. CDR3: CASSSRQAPYEQYF. The CDR3 DNA follows: TGTGCCAGCAGCTCCCGACAGGCCCCCTACGAGCAGTACTTC.

The chain couples TRBV5-4 to TRBJ2-1, with D perhaps TRBD2 (5 bases). Germline V gene data show CDR1 as SGHNT and CDR2 as YYREEE (reference sequence). The CDR3 consists of 15 residues. V was trimmed by 5 bases and J by 5 bases, leaving 17 bases between them. The CDR3: CASRPSTEWNNEQFF. The CDR3, as DNA: TGTGCCAGCAGACCTAGCACGGAGTGGAACAATGAGCAGTTCTTC.

The chain carries TRBV5-4 and TRBJ2-4; 8 positions agree with TRBD1. Trimming removed 3 bases from V and 0 bases from J; junction bases left unmatched: 17. The CDR3 consists of 20 residues. CDR1 is SGHNT, CDR2 YYREEE, per germline (reference sequence). The chain's CDR3 is CASSWATGEVIRPAKNIQYF. The CDR3 nucleotides read TGTGCCAGCAGCTGGGCGACAGGGGAGGTTATCCGTCCAGCCAAAAACATTCAGTACTTC.

The chain couples TRBV28 to TRBJ2-5, with D perhaps matching TRBD2 (6 bases). The ends were cut back, 8 bases at V and 0 bases at J, with 13 bases in the middle. The CDR3 runs 14 residues. In germline, CDR1 is MDHEN, CDR2 SYDVKM. In nucleotides, the CDR3 is TGTGCCAGCTCCAGCCGGGGGAACCAAGAGACCCAGTACTTC. This encodes CASSSRGNQETQYF.

The J gene is TRBJ2-1, the V gene TRBV29-1, with TRBD2 matching 7 bases. V shed 3 bases, J shed 7 bases, and the junction held 12 bases outside the gene matches. The germline CDR1 and CDR2 sequences are SQVTM and ANQGSEA. The CDR3 runs to 15 residues. CDR3 amino acids: CSVESLSGIRNEQFF. CDR3 in DNA: TGCAGCGTTGAGAGCTTGAGCGGGATTCGGAATGAGCAGTTCTTC.

The V call is TRBV5-1, the J call TRBJ2-1, with 8 bases aligning to TRBD2. The CDR3 runs 20 residues. The V gene's germline CDR1 is SGHRS and CDR2 YFSETQ. Losses at the gene ends were 0 bases for V and 0 bases for J; bases not matched to a gene: 14. The CDR3 DNA sequence: TGCGCCAGCAGCTTGGGGCCCCCCTCACTAGCGGCTGACTCCTACAATGAGCAGTTCTTC. Protein product: CASSLGPPSLAADSYNEQFF.

The V and J genes are TRBV18 and TRBJ2-7; 8 bases map to TRBD1. The CDR3 consists of 15 residues. V was pared by 3 bases and J by 3 bases, with 7 bases of the junction left unmatched. Germline V gene sequence: CDR1 KGHSH, CDR2 LQKENI. In nucleotides, the CDR3 is TGTGCCAGCTCACCCGGACAGGGTGGGGACTACGAGCAGTACTTC. Protein product: CASSPGQGGDYEQYF.